This T cell receptor beta chain was retrieved from a study of human T cells and chemical hapten exposure. Study in general: Sensitization employed 2% DPC on about 2 cm by about 2 cm of upper inner arm skin. It was small differences in pooled library volume that mainly caused per-sample TCR yields to vary.

The time point is: patch test 1, 2 weeks after DPC sensitization. The treatment denotes: therapeutic diphenylcyclopropenone sensitization with weekly scalp DPC. Unfractionated whole blood yielded the extracted total RNA. In the library, unique molecular identifiers were attached to individual cDNA molecules. MiXCR, run by TCRdb on the RACE reads, gives a single entry per CDR3 protein. The table has around 160,000 distinct CDR3 sequences, approximately 14% seen once. This clonotype was obtained from a woman in her 30s with alopecia areata. Some clones in this sample may be carry-over from other donors' samples. This sample comprised whole blood, obtained in connection with sensitization to the hapten diphenylcyclopropenone (DPC).

The CDR3 bases are TGTGCCAGCTCACTGCGTCCACTCACAGGGGGCAACAGGAACGAGCAGTACTTC. Amino acid sequence: CASSLRPLTGGNRNEQYF. The chain uses TRBV18 and TRBJ2-7, with 9 bases matching TRBD1. With V trimmed by 4 bases and J by 5 bases, 18 bases remained unmatched. This CDR3 region has 18 residues. CDR1 is KGHSH and CDR2 is LQKENI in the germline V gene.